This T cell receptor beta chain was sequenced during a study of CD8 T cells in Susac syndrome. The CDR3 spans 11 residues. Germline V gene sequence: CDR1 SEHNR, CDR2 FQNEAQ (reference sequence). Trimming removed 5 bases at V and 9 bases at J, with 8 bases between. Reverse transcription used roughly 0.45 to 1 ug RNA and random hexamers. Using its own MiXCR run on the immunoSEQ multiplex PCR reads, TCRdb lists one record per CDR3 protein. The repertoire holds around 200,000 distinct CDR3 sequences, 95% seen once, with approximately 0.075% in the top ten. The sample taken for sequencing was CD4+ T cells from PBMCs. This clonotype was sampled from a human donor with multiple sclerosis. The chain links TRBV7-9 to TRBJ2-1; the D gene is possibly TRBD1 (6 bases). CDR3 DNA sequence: TGTGCCAGCAGCCTGGACAGTGAGCAGTTCTTC. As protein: CASSLDSEQFF. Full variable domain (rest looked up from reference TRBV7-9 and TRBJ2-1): DTGVSQNPRHKITKRGQNVTFRCDPISEHNRLYWYRQTLGQGPEFLTYFQNEAQLEKSRLLSDRFSAERPKGSFSTLEIQRTEQGDSAMYLCASSLDSEQFFGPGTRLTVL.